The clone carrying this T cell receptor beta chain turned up a few times. The antigen is undetermined. As it was prepared, the TCRbeta library received unique molecular identifiers. TCRdb reanalysed the PCR reads using MiXCR and keeps one entry per CDR3 protein. The sample lists fewer than 1 million distinct CDR3 sequences, under 20% seen once, with approximately 4.5% in the top ten. The data were taken from a study of T-cell reconstitution after alpha-beta-depleted transplantation in children. Regarding the study as a whole: Expanded clones from the graft, numbering several hundred, reportedly supplied alpha-beta T cells about two months after transplant.

Between the trimmed V and J ends, which lost 5 bases and 6 bases, there was a span of 11 bases. This CDR3 contains 13 residues. The gene calls are TRBV12-3 or TRBV12-4 and TRBJ2-1, with D perhaps TRBD1 (6 bases). Material: PBMCs, mostly from graft donor cells, obtained 360 days after TCRalphabeta/CD19-depleted stem cell transplant. The TCR originated in a male patient under 18 who had a stem cell transplant for acute lymphoblastic leukemia, so the T cells may come from the graft donor. The CDR3 here is CASSGGVLNEQFF. Here the CDR3 DNA reads TGTGCCAGCAGTGGGGGCGTTCTCAATGAGCAGTTCTTC.